These 5 T cell receptor beta chains were all obtained from the same sample, sequenced in a study of CD8+ T cells in alopecia areata. The treatment is: oral pan-JAK inhibitor, 5-10 mg twice daily. The authors extracted RNA and reverse transcribed it into cDNA as the sequencing template. TCRdb's table, derived via immunoSEQ multiplex PCR, lists solely in-frame clones and lacks some. The table records roughly 170,000 clones, roughly 62% of them present only once. Sample: CD8+ T cells sorted from blood, taken at week 24, from a patient treated with tofacitinib. Every receptor here comes from a human donor with alopecia areata.

The rearrangement uses TRBV10-2 and TRBJ1-2, with D hard to call. V was pared by 0 bases and J by 3 bases, with 14 bases between. CDR3 size: 16 residues. Germline CDR1 WSHSY, CDR2 SAAADI. The chain's CDR3 is CASSESAWGLDYGYTF. DNA of the CDR3: TGCGCCAGCAGTGAGTCGGCCTGGGGTCTGGACTATGGCTACACCTTC.

As for this clone: Germline and junction disagree at one end, which may indicate a read error. The J gene is TRBJ1-5, the V gene TRBV6-5; maybe TRBD1 (5 bases). This CDR3 spans 13 amino acids. In germline, CDR1 is MNHEY, CDR2 SVGAGI. The CDR3 sequence is CASSYDSKQPQHF. Here the CDR3 DNA reads TGTGCCAGCAGTTACGACAGCAAGCAGCCCCAGCATTTT.

The chain combines TRBV13 with TRBJ2-7, with 7 bases fitting TRBD2. The CDR3 is 16 amino acids. Germline V CDR1 and CDR2: PRHDT, FYEKMQ (reference sequence). Trimming cost V 4 bases and J 2 bases; bases outside gene matches: 11. CDR3 sequence: CASSSGWEGLTYEQYF. The CDR3 DNA reads TGTGCCAGCAGCTCCGGGTGGGAGGGGCTAACCTACGAGCAGTACTTC.

This chain connects TRBV18 to TRBJ1-2; 9 bases match TRBD1. This CDR3 has 15 residues. V lost 3 bases and J lost 8; bases outside the gene matches: 10. Per germline, CDR1 KGHSH and CDR2 LQKENI. CDR3: CASSPRDRVMGGYTF. CDR3 nucleotides: TGTGCCAGCTCACCCAGGGACAGGGTAATGGGAGGCTACACCTTC. Using reference TRBV18 and TRBJ1-2 for the parts outside the CDR3, the full variable domain is NAGVMQNPRHLVRRRGQEARLRCSPMKGHSHVYWYRQLPEEGLKFMVYLQKENIIDESGMPKERFSAEFPKEGPSILRIQQVVRGDSAAYFCASSPRDRVMGGYTFGSGTRLTVV.

The sample holds a few counts of this clone. The chain employs TRBV5-6 and TRBJ2-3, with a possible D match to TRBD1 (5 bases). The germline gives CDR1 SGHDT, CDR2 YYEEEE. The germline V and J ends were trimmed by 5 bases and 6 bases, with 10 bases remaining between them. The CDR3 sequence is 12 residues long. The CDR3 loop reads CASRAGPDTQYF. The CDR3 nucleotides read TGTGCCAGCAGGGCAGGGCCGGATACGCAGTATTTT. Using reference TRBV5-6 and TRBJ2-3 for the parts outside the CDR3, the full variable domain is DAGVTQSPTHLIKTRGQQVTLRCSPKSGHDTVSWYQQALGQGPQFIFQYYEEEERQRGNFPDRFSGHQFPNYSSELNVNALLLGDSALYLCASRAGPDTQYFGPGTRLTVL.